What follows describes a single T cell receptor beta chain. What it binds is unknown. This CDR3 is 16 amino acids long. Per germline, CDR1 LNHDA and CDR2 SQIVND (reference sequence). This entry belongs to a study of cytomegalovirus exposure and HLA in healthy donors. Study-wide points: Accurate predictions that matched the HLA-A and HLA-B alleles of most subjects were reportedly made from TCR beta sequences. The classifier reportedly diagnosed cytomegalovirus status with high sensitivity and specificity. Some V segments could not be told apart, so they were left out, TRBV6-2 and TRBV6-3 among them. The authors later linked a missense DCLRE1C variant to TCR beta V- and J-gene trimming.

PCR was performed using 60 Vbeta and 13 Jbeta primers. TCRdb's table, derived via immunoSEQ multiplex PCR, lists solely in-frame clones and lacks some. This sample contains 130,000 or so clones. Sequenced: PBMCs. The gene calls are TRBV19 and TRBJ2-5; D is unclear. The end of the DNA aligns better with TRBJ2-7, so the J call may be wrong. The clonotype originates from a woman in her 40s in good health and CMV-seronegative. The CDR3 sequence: CASSKRITVSSYEQYF. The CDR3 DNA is TGTGCCAGTAGTAAACGGATTACAGTTAGTTCCTACGAGCAGTACTTC.